Sequencing of this TCR beta chain was carried out in a study of shared clonotypes between healthy human individuals. General observations from the study: An expected dependence of interdonor clonotype sharing on sequencing depth was noted. Around 4.7% was the fraction of naive CD4 clonotypes found shared across a few donors. Sorted-subset sequencing was shown by rarefaction to be incomplete despite large depth.

Of note for this clone: Its antigen is unknown.

The repertoire was sequenced with immunoSEQ multiplex PCR; TCRdb's copy has only in-frame clones and lacks some. The data show roughly 500,000 clones, almost 97% seen once. Germline V gene sequence: CDR1 MGHRA, CDR2 YSYEKL. This CDR3 has 12 residues. V lost 4 bases and J lost 12; bases outside the gene matches: 4. The sequence derives from a woman in her twenties or thirties in good health. This sequence joins TRBV4-1 and TRBJ2-1, with 9 positions matching TRBD2. Sample: naive CD4+ T cells sorted from blood. Subset: CD45RA+ positively selected. The CDR3 region is CASSRIAGVQFF. The CDR3 region has the DNA TGCGCCAGCAGCCGGATAGCGGGAGTGCAGTTCTTC.